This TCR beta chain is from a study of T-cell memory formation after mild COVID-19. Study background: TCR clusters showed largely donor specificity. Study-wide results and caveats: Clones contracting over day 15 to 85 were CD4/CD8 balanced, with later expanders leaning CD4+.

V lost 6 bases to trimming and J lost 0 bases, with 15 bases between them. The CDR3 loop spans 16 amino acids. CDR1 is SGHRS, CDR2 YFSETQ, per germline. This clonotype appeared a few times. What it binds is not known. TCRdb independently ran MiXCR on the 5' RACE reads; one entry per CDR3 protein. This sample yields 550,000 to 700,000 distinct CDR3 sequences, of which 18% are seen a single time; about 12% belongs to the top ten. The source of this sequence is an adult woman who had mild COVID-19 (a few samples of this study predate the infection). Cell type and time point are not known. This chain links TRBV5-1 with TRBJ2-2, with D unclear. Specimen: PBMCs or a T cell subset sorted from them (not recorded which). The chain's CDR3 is CASKVSGQPNTGELFF. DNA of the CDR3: TGCGCCAGCAAAGTCTCCGGGCAACCGAACACCGGGGAGCTGTTTTTT. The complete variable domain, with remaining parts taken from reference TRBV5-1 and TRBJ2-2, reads KAGVTQTPRYLIKTRGQQVTLSCSPISGHRSVSWYQQTPGQGLQFLFEYFSETQRNKGNFPGRFSGRQFSNSRSEMNVSTLELGDSALYLCASKVSGQPNTGELFFGEGSRLTVL.